This T cell receptor beta chain was captured in a study of radiation and T cells in renal cell carcinoma (dated by TCRdb to about 2020). Broadly, across the study: The samples were drawn from a clinical trial, where primary renal cell carcinomas were treated with 15 Gy of stereotactic body radiation therapy and then removed by nephrectomy 4 weeks afterward. A total of some 51 samples underwent TCR beta sequencing, made up of about 25 tumors and about 27 peripheral blood samples. Across all 55 or so samples, several million unique CDR3 nucleotide sequences encoding about 2.4 million unique CDR3 amino acid sequences were identified. Broad study findings and their caveats: Because no pretreatment tumor biopsies were available, whether clonotypes were present in the tumor at baseline could not be determined. Tracking of blood repertoire dynamics stopped at less than five weeks after treatment, with no follow-up past that point. Because the trial had a single-armed design, the trial could not examine how radiation dose or scheduling affected the TCR repertoire. In blood, the top tumor clonotypes increased between baseline and 2 weeks post-radiation and then shrank by 4 weeks, which suggests that tumor-resident clones expanded only transiently.

The time point tag for this specimen amounts to: baseline pretreatment blood. This sample's treatment or condition label indicates: 15 Gy SBRT to primary tumor, nephrectomy 4 weeks later. Serial peripheral blood from radiation-treated patients was sampled at baseline, 2 weeks and 4 weeks after SBRT to track tumor-enriched clonotypes. Every patient had renal cell carcinoma of clear cell pathology. Genomic DNA for TCR sequencing was prepared using the QIAamp DNA Blood Mini Kit (Qiagen). Only samples passing all quality control checks were included in the analyses. TCR beta libraries were generated from genomic DNA with the immunoSEQ kit, following the manufacturer's recommendations. To prepare the libraries, a first multiplex PCR with proprietary primers was run, followed by a second PCR that added unique barcodes, and a bead cleanup was done after each round. A kit-provided positive control reaction and a negative control reaction were included in every sample batch. The final libraries were assessed on an Agilent 4200 TapeStation D1000 ScreenTape, pooled by volume, and quantified by qPCR. An Illumina NextSeq500 fitted with a MidOutput 150-cycle cartridge performed the sequencing, running 156 Read1 cycles and 15 Index1 cycles with the kit's custom primers. The pooled library was loaded at 0.9 to 1 pM, with an approximately 20% PhiX control spiked in. Per the source publication's procedure: The vendor-processed data were analyzed in R, and a clonotype was defined as all T cells that share the same CDR3 nucleotide sequence. In the clone abundance analyses, frequencies in each sample were normalized to that sample's 10,000 most abundant clones. Before analysis, public T cell clones were removed, and these numbered fewer than five per sample on average. Tumor-enriched and baseline blood-enriched clonotypes were defined by at least a 32-fold difference in abundance between compartments. A beta-binomial differential abundance model was used to identify clonotypes that expanded or contracted between blood time points. Similarity between tumor and blood repertoires was quantified using the Baroni-Urbani and Buser coefficient, and groups were compared with two-tailed Wilcoxon tests in R. This immuneACCESS table, as held by TCRdb, lists in-frame sequences with V and J called but not all clones. Of the missing ones, under half trace to an unresolved V gene in checked studies; the others have no known cause. That table gives V, J and clone size, and the DNA gave D and trimming. The sample includes about 140,000 clones, with over 65% observed a single time. The ten largest make up around a quarter of the sample.

This clone was counted between two and nine times. No antigen is known for it. Base qualities are not provided; no much larger clone lies one nucleotide away. V is trimmed back by 7 bases and J by 5 bases, and the junction contains 10 bases that no gene match accounts for. CDR3 length: 14 amino acids, cysteine to phenylalanine. Left in the record is the CDR3 DNA by itself, 42 bases read in frame from the first base. The CDR1 and CDR2 encoded by the germline V gene are SNHLY and FYNNEI. The receptor was derived from a woman aged 45-59 years with renal cell carcinoma. The material sequenced was blood, taken from a patient whose treatment included radiotherapy and nephrectomy. Recombination linked TRBV2 to TRBJ2-5; TRBD1 matches 7 bases in the middle. The nucleotide sequence is given as TGTGCCAGCAACCAGGACAGGCTGATCGAGACCCAGTACTTC. Translated, it gives CASNQDRLIETQYF. When the CDR3 is completed using the reference TRBV2 and TRBJ2-5 genes on either side, the full variable domain is EPEVTQTPSHQVTQMGQEVILRCVPISNHLYFYWYRQILGQKVEFLVSFYNNEISEKSEIFDDQFSVERPDGSNFTLKIRSTKLEDSAMYFCASNQDRLIETQYFGPGTRLLVL.